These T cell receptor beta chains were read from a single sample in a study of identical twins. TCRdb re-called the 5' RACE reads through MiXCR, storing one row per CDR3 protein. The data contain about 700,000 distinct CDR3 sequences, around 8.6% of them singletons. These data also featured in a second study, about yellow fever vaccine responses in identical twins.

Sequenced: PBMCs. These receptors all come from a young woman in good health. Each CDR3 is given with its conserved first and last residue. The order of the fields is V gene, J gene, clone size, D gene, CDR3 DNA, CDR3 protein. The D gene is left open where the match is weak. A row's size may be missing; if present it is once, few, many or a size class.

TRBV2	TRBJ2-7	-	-	TGTGCCAGCAGTGCTCGGGGGCGCCTGAGCCAGCAGTACTTC	CASSARGRLSQQYF
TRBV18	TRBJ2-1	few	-	TGTGCCAGCTCACCGCTTTTCGATGAGTCGGGATCCTACAATGAGCAGTTCTTC	CASSPLFDESGSYNEQFF
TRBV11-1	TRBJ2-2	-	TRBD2	TGTGCCAGCAGCTTACCCCCTCTCGGACTAGCGGGGGCTCGGCGGACCGGGGAGCTGTTTTTT	CASSLPPLGLAGARRTGELFF
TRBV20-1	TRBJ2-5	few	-	TGCAGTGCTTCAGAAGGGGGACGGGAGACCCAGTACTTC	CSASEGGRETQYF
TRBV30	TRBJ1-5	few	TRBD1	TGTGCCTGGGACACAGGGGACACATTGACCCAGCATTTT	CAWDTGDTLTQHF
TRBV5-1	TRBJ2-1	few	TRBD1	TGCGCCAGCAGCTTGGAAGGGACAGGCCCCTACAATGAGCAGTTCTTC	CASSLEGTGPYNEQFF
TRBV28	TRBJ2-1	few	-	TGTGCCAGCAGTCCCCCGACAGCCACCTCCTACAATGAGCAGTTCTTC	CASSPPTATSYNEQFF
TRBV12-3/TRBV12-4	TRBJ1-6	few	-	TGTGCCAGCAGCTTGGGGGTGGACAGCCTAGGCTCACCCCTCCACTTT	CASSLGVDSLGSPLHF
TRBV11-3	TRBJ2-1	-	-	TGTGCCAGCAGCTATGGGACTGAGAATGAGCAGTTCTTC	CASSYGTENEQFF
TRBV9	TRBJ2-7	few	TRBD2	TGTGCCAGCAGCGTTGGGACTAGCGGGGGGACAGATGAGCAGTACTTC	CASSVGTSGGTDEQYF
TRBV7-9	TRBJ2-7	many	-	TGTGCCAGCAGCTCGAGGGACGGGAACTACGAGCAGTACTTC	CASSSRDGNYEQYF
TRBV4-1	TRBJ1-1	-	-	TGCGCCAGCAGTCAAACGGGGATCGGAGACACTGAAGCTTTCTTT	CASSQTGIGDTEAFF
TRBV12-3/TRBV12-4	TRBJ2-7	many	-	TGTGCCAGCAGGCCGACTATTCCGGGATACGAGCAGTACTTC	CASRPTIPGYEQYF
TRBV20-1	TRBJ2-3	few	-	TGCAGTGCTAGTCCCCTCTCTAGCGCAGATACGCAGTATTTT	CSASPLSSADTQYF
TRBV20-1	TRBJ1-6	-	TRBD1	TGCAGTGCTAGTCTCACGGGACAGATATATTCACCCCTCCACTTT	CSASLTGQIYSPLHF
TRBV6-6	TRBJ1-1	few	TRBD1	TGTGCCAGCAGGACCCTGGGACAGCCTGAAGCTTTCTTT	CASRTLGQPEAFF
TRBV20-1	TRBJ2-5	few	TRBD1	TGCAGTGCCCGGCGGACAGGGTCGAAAGAGACCCAGTACTTC	CSARRTGSKETQYF
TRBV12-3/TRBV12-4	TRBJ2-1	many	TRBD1	TGTGCCAGCAGACCGGGACAGAACTACAATGAGCAGTTCTTC	CASRPGQNYNEQFF
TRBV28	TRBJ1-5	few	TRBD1	TGTGCCAGCAGTGGCCAAGGGACAGGGGGCGGTCAGCCCCAGCATTTT	CASSGQGTGGGQPQHF
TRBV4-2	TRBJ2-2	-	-	TGTGCCAGCAGCCAAAATGTCGGAGGAATCACCGGGGAGCTGTTTTTT	CASSQNVGGITGELFF
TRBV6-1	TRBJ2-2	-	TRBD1	TGTGCCAGCAGCCCGTTTTCATTGGGACAGGGTAACACCGGGGAGCTGTTTTTT	CASSPFSLGQGNTGELFF
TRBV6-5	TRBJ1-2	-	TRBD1	TGTGCCAGCAGTTACCAAGACAGGGTTGGTAATGGCTACACCTTC	CASSYQDRVGNGYTF
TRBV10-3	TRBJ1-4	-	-	TGTGCCATCAGTGAGGAGGCAATCGGCGAAAAACTGTTTTTT	CAISEEAIGEKLFF
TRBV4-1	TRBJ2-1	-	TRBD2	TGCGCCAGCAGCCAAGCGTCGCGGGGGGCCTCCTACAATGAGCAGTTCTTC	CASSQASRGASYNEQFF
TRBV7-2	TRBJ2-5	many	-	TGTGCCAGCAGCCTAGGACGGAGTGAGACCCAGTACTTC	CASSLGRSETQYF
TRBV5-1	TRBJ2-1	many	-	TGCGCCAGCAGCTTGGAATGGGTAGAGGTCAATGAGCAGTTCTTC	CASSLEWVEVNEQFF
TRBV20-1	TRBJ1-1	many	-	TGCAGTGCTAGAGATTCCCGGGACACTGAAGCTTTCTTT	CSARDSRDTEAFF
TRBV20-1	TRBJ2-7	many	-	TGCAGTGCTAGGGGTGACCGAGCCTACGAGCAGTACTTC	CSARGDRAYEQYF
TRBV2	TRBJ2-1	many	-	TGTGCCAGCAGTGAATATCCTAGAGCTACCTACAATGAGCAGTTCTTC	CASSEYPRATYNEQFF
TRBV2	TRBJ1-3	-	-	TGTGCCAGCAGTGACCAACAGAGGATTGGAAACACCATATATTTT	CASSDQQRIGNTIYF
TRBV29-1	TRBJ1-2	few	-	TGCAGCGTTGACACCTTGGAGCACTATGGCTACACCTTC	CSVDTLEHYGYTF
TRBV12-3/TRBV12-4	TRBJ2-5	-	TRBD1	TGTGCCAGCAGTCCCACCGGACCGAACAGGGGGGAGACCCAGTACTTC	CASSPTGPNRGETQYF
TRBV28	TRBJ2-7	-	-	TGTGCCAGCTTTCAGGGGGGATCTTCCTACGAGCAGTACTTC	CASFQGGSSYEQYF
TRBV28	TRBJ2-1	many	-	TGTGCCAGCAGTTACCCTCGGGATGGGCTCGACAATGAGCAGTTCTTC	CASSYPRDGLDNEQFF
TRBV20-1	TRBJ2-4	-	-	TGCAGTGGACGCTGGGGGATAAACATTCAGTACTTC	CSGRWGINIQYF
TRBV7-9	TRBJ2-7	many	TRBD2	TGTGCCAGCAGCCCGATTAGCGGGCCTCCCTACGAGCAGTACTTC	CASSPISGPPYEQYF
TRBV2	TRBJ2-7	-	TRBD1	TGTGCCAGCAGTGATTGGGATCGGACAGGTCGGCACTTC	CASSDWDRTGRHF
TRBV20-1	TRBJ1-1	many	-	TGCAGTGCCAGCCGTGGGGGCACTGAAGCTTTCTTT	CSASRGGTEAFF
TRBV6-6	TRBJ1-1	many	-	TGTGCCAGCAGTTACGAGGGGCGCACTGAAGCTTTCTTT	CASSYEGRTEAFF
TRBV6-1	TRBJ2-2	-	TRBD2	TGTGCCAGCAGTCAACCGGGACTAGCTCCCGGGGAGCTGTTTTTT	CASSQPGLAPGELFF
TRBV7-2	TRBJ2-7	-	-	TGTGCCAGCAGCTTTCATCGTCAGGGGACCTACGAGCAGTACTTC	CASSFHRQGTYEQYF